Listed here are 9 T cell receptor beta chains from one sample, sequenced in a study of response to subunit inactivated influenza vaccine. TCRdb reprocessed the RT-PCR reads with MiXCR, giving one entry per CDR3 protein. The sample includes about 240,000 distinct CDR3 sequences, less than 15% seen only once; the top ten take approximately 8.3%. Sequencing was performed on non-naive T cells sorted from PBMCs, taken 14 to 15 days before vaccination. The source is a man in his fifties who received an inactivated influenza vaccine.

This clonotype was seen at least ten times. This sequence joins TRBV12-3 or TRBV12-4 and TRBJ1-5; D gene unclear. The CDR3 runs 13 residues. The ends were cut back, 8 bases at V and 6 bases at J, with 14 bases in the middle. The CDR3: CASALARSQPQHF. The CDR3 DNA follows: TGTGCCAGCGCACTTGCCAGAAGTCAGCCCCAGCATTTT.

The V call is TRBV4-2, the J call TRBJ1-6; 7 nucleotides line up with TRBD1. Looked up from germline, CDR1 is LGHNA and CDR2 is YNFKEQ. The CDR3 spans 16 residues. With V trimmed by 6 bases and J by 0 bases, 5 bases remained unmatched. This chain's CDR3 is CASRDRASSYNSPLHF. For the CDR3, the DNA is TGTGCCAGCAGAGACAGGGCGAGCTCCTATAATTCACCCCTCCACTTT.

This clonotype was counted only a few times. The chain joins TRBV6-5 to TRBJ1-2, with 7 nucleotides matching TRBD1. J was trimmed by 13 bases and V by 2 bases; bases with no gene match: 4. Germline assignment: CDR1 MNHEY and CDR2 SVGAGI. CDR3 length: 11 residues. CDR3 region: CASSYAGGVTF. The CDR3 bases are TGTGCCAGCAGTTACGCAGGGGGAGTCACCTTC.

J is TRBJ2-4 and V is TRBV9, with 7 nucleotides matching TRBD2. Germline V CDR1 and CDR2: SGDLS, YYNGEE. The CDR3 is made up of 15 amino acids. The V segment lost 4 bases and the J segment 8 bases; nucleotides outside the gene matches: 12. CDR3 region: CASSPPRGRVDIQYF. The CDR3 DNA is TGTGCCAGCAGCCCCCCCCGAGGGAGGGTAGACATTCAGTACTTC.

The chain is built from TRBV29-1 and TRBJ2-5; 7 nucleotides line up with TRBD2. This CDR3 region has 15 residues. Trimming took 1 base from V and 5 from J; bases not matched to a gene: 10. Per germline, CDR1 SQVTM and CDR2 ANQGSEA. DNA of the CDR3: TGCAGCGTTGAAGGGGGCTCGGGGAGGGGCGAGACCCAGTACTTC. Its protein product is CSVEGGSGRGETQYF.

This clonotype occurred a few times. The rearrangement links TRBV7-8 to TRBJ1-4, with 8 bases identical to TRBD1. J lost 6 bases, V lost 2 bases, and 5 bases had no gene match. The germline gives CDR1 SGHVS, CDR2 FQNEAQ. This CDR3 contains 15 residues. The CDR3 DNA sequence: TGTGCCAGCAGCTTACCCGGGACAGGTTATGAAAAACTGTTTTTT. This sequence encodes CASSLPGTGYEKLFF. Based on the CDR3 plus reference TRBV7-8 and TRBJ1-4, the full variable domain is GAGVSQSPRYKVAKRGQDVALRCDPISGHVSLFWYQQALGQGPEFLTYFQNEAQLDKSGLPSDRFFAERPEGSVSTLKIQRTQQEDSAVYLCASSLPGTGYEKLFFGSGTQLSVL.

This clonotype has only a few counts. The chain employs TRBV2 and TRBJ2-2; 8 nucleotides match TRBD1. V dropped 7 bases and J dropped 6; count of bases not matched to a gene: 7. The CDR3 runs 14 residues. Germline-derived CDR1 and CDR2 are SNHLY and FYNNEI. This chain's CDR3 is CASNQQGASGELFF. In DNA form, the CDR3 reads TGTGCCAGCAATCAGCAGGGGGCCTCCGGGGAGCTGTTTTTT.

This clonotype was seen at least ten times. CDR3 DNA: TGTGCCAGCAGCGGCGGAGTCCAAGAGACCCAGTACTTC. This translates into CASSGGVQETQYF. V and J are TRBV9 and TRBJ2-5; no firm D call. Trimming shortened V by 3 bases and J by 1 base, and 7 bases separated the two germline ends. The CDR3 contains 13 residues. Germline lookup yields CDR1 SGDLS and CDR2 YYNGEE.

This sequence joins TRBV28 and TRBJ2-7; TRBD2 matches 13 bases. With 4 bases clipped from V and 5 bases from J, the junction kept 5 bases outside the gene matches. Germline V gene lookup returns CDR1 MDHEN and CDR2 SYDVKM. This CDR3 has 15 amino acids. CDR3 in DNA: TGTGCCAGCAGTTCACTAGCGGGAGGGCCCCACGAGCAGTACTTC. Translating it yields CASSSLAGGPHEQYF.